This TCR beta chain originates from a study of cytomegalovirus exposure and HLA in healthy donors. Details on this clone: Its antigen is as yet unknown.

From germline, CDR1 is MRHNA and CDR2 SNTAGT. Trimming removed 8 bases at V and 4 bases at J, with 11 bases between. This CDR3 contains 13 residues. These donors counted as nominally healthy when sampled, but unrecorded immune exposures were likely. PCR amplification relied on 60 Vbeta primers (plus 13 Jbeta primers). Generated by immunoSEQ multiplex PCR, the TCRdb table keeps only in-frame clones and is missing some. Here the sample spans 90,000 to 130,000 clones, just over 75% being singletons. Study-wide points: Cytomegalovirus association was listed for 164 TCR beta chains.

The material sequenced was PBMCs. The source of this sequence is a man in his thirties or forties in good health and CMV-seropositive. The rearrangement joins TRBV6-4 to TRBJ2-2; TRBD1 is a possible D gene (6 bases). CDR3 loop: CASQGPGTGELFF. For the CDR3, the DNA is TGTGCCAGCCAGGGGCCGGGCACCGGGGAGCTGTTTTTT.